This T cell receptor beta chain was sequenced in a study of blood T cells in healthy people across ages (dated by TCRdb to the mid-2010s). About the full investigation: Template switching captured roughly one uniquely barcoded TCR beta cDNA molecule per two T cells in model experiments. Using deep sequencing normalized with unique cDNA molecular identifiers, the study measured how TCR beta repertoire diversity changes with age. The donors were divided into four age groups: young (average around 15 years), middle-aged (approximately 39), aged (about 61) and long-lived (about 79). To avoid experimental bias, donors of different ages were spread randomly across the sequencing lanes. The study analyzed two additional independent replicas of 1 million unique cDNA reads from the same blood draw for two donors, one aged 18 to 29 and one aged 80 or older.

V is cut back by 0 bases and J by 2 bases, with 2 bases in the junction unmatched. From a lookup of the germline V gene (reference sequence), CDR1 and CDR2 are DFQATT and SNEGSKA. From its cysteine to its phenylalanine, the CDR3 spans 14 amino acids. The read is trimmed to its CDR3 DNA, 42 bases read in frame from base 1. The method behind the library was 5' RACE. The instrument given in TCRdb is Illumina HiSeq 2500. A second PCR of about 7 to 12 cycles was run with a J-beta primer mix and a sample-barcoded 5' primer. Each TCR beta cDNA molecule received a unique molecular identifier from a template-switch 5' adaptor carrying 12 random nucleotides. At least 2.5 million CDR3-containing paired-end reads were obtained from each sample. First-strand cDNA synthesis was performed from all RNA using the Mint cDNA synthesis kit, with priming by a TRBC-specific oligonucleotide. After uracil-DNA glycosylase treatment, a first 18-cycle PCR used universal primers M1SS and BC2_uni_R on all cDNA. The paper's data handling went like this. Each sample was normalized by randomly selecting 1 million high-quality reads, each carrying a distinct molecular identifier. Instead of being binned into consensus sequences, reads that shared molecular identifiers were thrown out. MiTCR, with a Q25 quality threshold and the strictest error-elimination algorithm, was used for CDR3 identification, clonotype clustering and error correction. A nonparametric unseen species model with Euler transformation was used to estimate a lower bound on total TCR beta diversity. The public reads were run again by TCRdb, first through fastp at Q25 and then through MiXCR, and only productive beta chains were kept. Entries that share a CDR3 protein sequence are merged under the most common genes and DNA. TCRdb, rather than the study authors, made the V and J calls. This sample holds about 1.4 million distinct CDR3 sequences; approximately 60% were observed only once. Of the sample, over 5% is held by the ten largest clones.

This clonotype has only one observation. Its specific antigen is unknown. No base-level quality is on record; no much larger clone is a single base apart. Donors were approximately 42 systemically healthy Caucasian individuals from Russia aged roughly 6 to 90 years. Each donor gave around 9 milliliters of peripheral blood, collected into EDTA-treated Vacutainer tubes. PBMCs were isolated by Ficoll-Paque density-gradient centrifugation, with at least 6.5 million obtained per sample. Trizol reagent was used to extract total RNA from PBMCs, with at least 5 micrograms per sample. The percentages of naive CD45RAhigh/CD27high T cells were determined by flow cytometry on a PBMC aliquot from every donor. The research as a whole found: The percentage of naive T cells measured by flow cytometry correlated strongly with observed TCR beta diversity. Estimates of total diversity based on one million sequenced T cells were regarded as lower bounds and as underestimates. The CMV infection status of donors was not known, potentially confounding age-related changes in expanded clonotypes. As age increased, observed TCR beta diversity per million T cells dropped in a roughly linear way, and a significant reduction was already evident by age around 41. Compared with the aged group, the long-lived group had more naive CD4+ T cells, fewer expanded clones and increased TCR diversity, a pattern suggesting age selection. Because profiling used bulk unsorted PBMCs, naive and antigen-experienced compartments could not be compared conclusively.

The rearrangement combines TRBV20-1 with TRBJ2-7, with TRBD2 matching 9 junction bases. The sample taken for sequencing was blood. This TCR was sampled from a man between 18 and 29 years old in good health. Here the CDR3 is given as CSAREGGGAYEQYF. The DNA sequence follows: TGCAGTGCTAGAGAGGGCGGGGGGGCCTACGAGCAGTACTTC.